This T cell receptor (beta chain) was captured by sequencing in a study of shared clonotypes between healthy human individuals. Study-wide points: In this cohort, only blood was sampled, and tissue repertoires likely differ. The small donor group covered limited genetic and exposure diversity.

Produced via immunoSEQ multiplex PCR; TCRdb's table is partial and in-frame only. This sample has around 1.4 million clones, with less than 99% found just once. On this clone itself: Its target is unknown.

The clonotype was recovered from a man aged 25 to 40 in good health. Sequenced: naive CD4+ T cells sorted from blood. The subset was: CD45RA+ positively selected.

CDR3 bases: TGCAGCGTTGATTGGACCGGGGAGCTGTTTTTT. This encodes CSVDWTGELFF. The genes are TRBV29-1 and TRBJ2-2; D is undetermined. Germline-derived CDR1 and CDR2 are SQVTM and ANQGSEA. CDR3 length equals 11 residues. V was pared by 3 bases and J by 5 bases, with 4 bases between.